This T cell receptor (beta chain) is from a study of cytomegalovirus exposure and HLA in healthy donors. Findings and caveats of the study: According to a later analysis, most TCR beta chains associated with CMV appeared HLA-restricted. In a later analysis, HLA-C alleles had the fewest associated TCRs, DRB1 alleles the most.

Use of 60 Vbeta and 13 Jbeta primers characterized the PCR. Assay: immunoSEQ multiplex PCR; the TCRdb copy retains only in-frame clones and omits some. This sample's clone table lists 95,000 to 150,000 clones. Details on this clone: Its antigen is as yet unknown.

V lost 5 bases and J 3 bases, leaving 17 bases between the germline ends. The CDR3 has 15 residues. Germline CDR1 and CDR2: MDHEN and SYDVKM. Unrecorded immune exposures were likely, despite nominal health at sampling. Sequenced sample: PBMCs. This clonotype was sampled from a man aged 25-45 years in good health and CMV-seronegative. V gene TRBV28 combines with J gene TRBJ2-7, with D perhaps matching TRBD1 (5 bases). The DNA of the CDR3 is TGTGCCAGCAGTCCAGGACACCCGACACGCTACGAGCAGTACTTC. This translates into CASSPGHPTRYEQYF.